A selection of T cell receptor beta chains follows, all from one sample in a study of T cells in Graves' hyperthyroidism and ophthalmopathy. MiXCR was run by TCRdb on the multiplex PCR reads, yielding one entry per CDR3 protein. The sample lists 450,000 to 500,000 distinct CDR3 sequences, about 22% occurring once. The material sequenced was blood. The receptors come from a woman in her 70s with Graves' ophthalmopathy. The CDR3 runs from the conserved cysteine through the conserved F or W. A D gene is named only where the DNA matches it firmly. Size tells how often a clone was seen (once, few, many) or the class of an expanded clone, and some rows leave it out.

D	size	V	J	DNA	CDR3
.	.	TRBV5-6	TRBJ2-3	TGTGCCAGCAGCTGGGGAGGATCGGGACTCCAGTATTTT	CASSWGGSGLQYF
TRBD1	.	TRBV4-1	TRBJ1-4	TGCGCCAGCAGCCAAGATGGACAGGGCAAACTGTTTTTT	CASSQDGQGKLFF
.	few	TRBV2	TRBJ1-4	TGTGCCAGCAACGGGGGGCGAACTAATGAAAAACTGTTTTTT	CASNGGRTNEKLFF
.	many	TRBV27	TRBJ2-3	TGTGCCAGCAGGCTTCGACAGGGACTAGATACGCAGTATTTT	CASRLRQGLDTQYF
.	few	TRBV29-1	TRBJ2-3	TGCAGCGTTGGGGGGAGCGACGATACGCAGTATTTT	CSVGGSDDTQYF
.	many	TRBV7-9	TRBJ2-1	TGTGCCAGCAGCTTAGACCCAGGGCCTTTCTCCTACAATGAGCAGTTCTTC	CASSLDPGPFSYNEQFF
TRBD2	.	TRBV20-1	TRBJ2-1	TGCAGTGCTAGAAAGGGACTAGCGGGAGACAATGAGCAGTTCTTC	CSARKGLAGDNEQFF
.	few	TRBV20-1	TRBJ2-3	TGCAGTGCTAGAGATGGCAGGGGGGGGACAGATACGCAGTATTTT	CSARDGRGGTDTQYF
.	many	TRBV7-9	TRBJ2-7	TGTGCCAGCAGGCCCAGGACAACCCTGGGAGACGAGCAGTACTTC	CASRPRTTLGDEQYF
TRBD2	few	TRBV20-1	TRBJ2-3	TGCAGTGCTAGAGTGACTAGCTGGACAGATACGCAGTATTTT	CSARVTSWTDTQYF
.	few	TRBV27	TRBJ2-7	TGTGCCAGCAGTTTATCTTGGGGGGCCCACGAGCAGTACTTC	CASSLSWGAHEQYF
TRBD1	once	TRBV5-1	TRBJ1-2	TGCGCCAGCAGCTGGGGGACAGGGGCTAACTATGGCTACACCTTC	CASSWGTGANYGYTF
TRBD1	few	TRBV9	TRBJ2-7	TGTGCCAGCAGCGTAGGGGGGCTCCGGGACAGGGGCAGGGAGCAGTACTTC	CASSVGGLRDRGREQYF
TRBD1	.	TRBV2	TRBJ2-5	TGTGCCAGCACCGGGGACAGAAGAAAGTACTTC	CASTGDRRKYF
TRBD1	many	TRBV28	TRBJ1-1	TGTGCCAGCAGGGAATCGGTAGGACAGGGGTCCCCTCGCGCTTTCTTT	CASRESVGQGSPRAFF
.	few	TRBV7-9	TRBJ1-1	TGTGCCAGCAGCTTAGGGACAGTAAAAGCTTTCTTT	CASSLGTVKAFF
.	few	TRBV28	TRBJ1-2	TGTGCCAGCAGTCGCTATGGCTACACCTTC	CASSRYGYTF
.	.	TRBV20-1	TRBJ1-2	TGCAGTGCTAGGAGATCCGGGACCCAAAACTATGGCTACACCTTC	CSARRSGTQNYGYTF
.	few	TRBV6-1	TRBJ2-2	TGTGCCAGTCTACCCTCGGGGCTCAACACCGGGGAGCTGTTTTTT	CASLPSGLNTGELFF
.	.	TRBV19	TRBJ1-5	TGTGCCAGTAGTATCCTCACGACAGGCTATGGCAATCAGCCCCAGCATTTT	CASSILTTGYGNQPQHF